This T cell receptor (beta chain) derives from a study of T cell repertoires in cytomegalovirus infection. Study-wide background: HLA-C-restricted CMV epitopes, recently identified, and well-studied HLA-B-restricted ones were used by the study. Matching HLA type, along with CMV infection, was indicated by public TCR beta signatures. Findings of the study overall: It was HLA-C-restricted CMV-specific TCR beta clonotypes that dominated the response ex vivo. Adding up the frequency of public TCR beta families identified people who carried CMV plus the relevant HLA.

Germline CDR1 SGHTA, CDR2 FQGNSA. There are 15 residues in the CDR3. V lost 5 bases, J lost 0 bases, and 14 bases lay in between. Using its own MiXCR run on the reads, TCRdb lists one record per CDR3 protein. The table has roughly 69,000 distinct CDR3 sequences, about 26% seen once. By proportion, this clonotype is medium-sized (0.01 to 0.1%). Antigen unknown. The origin of this receptor is a human donor in good health (CMV status not recorded). Some clones in this sample may be carry-over from other donors' samples. This chain links TRBV7-2 with TRBJ2-7; D possibly corresponds to TRBD2 (6 bases). This material consisted of CD8+ T cells from cultured PBMCs, taken from culture after CMV antigen stimulation. The CDR3 is CASSPLALSSYEQYF. CDR3 in DNA: TGTGCCAGCAGCCCCCTAGCGCTAAGCTCCTACGAGCAGTACTTC.